A single sample gave rise to the 27 T cell receptor beta chains below, sequenced in a study of human T cells and chemical hapten exposure. MiXCR, applied by TCRdb to the RACE reads, yields one record per CDR3 protein. The table has over 65,000 distinct CDR3 sequences, roughly 11% seen once; the top ten hold 1.4%. This sample's time point: patch test 3, about 24 weeks after DPC sensitization. Treatment specified: therapeutic diphenylcyclopropenone sensitization with weekly scalp DPC. The sample consisted of whole blood, taken in connection with sensitization to the hapten diphenylcyclopropenone (DPC). The receptors were gathered from a woman in her 50s with alopecia areata. Some clones in this sample may be carry-over from other donors' samples.

This clonotype was recorded many times. V usage is TRBV3-1 and J usage is TRBJ2-4; TRBD1 matches 8 bases. Germline V gene lookup returns CDR1 LGHDT and CDR2 YNNKEL (reference sequence). V shed 4 bases and J 1 base; nucleotides not matched to a gene: 6. CDR3 length: 16 amino acids. CDR3: CASSLQGARAKNIQYF. CDR3 nucleotide sequence: TGTGCCAGCAGCCTTCAGGGGGCTCGGGCCAAAAACATTCAGTACTTC.

This clonotype has ten or more counts. The chain joins TRBV7-9 to TRBJ2-3; 7 bases fit TRBD1. The CDR3 contains 15 residues. Trimming at V came to 8 bases and at J to 2 bases, leaving 10 bases not matched to a gene. CDR1 is SEHNR and CDR2 is FQNEAQ in the germline V gene (reference sequence). The CDR3 bases are TGTGCCAGCTCCGAGGGACAGCCATACACAGATACGCAGTATTTT. Protein: CASSEGQPYTDTQYF.

This clonotype has a count of ten or more. The CDR3 protein is CSASKPKYANTGELFF. The DNA of the CDR3 is TGCAGTGCTAGCAAGCCTAAGTACGCGAACACCGGGGAGCTGTTTTTT. The chain joins TRBV20-1 to TRBJ2-2; no definite D call. Trimming cost V 3 bases and J 0 bases, with 14 bases left between them. CDR3 size: 16 residues. Germline CDR1 DFQATT, CDR2 SNEGSKA (reference sequence).

This clonotype was detected many times. The J gene is TRBJ1-5, the V gene TRBV5-7; D uncertain. TRBV5-7 is annotated as an ORF whose role is uncertain. The CDR3 has 14 residues. Trimming removed 2 bases from V and 5 bases from J, with 11 bases in between. The CDR3 coding sequence is TGTGCCAGCAGCTTAAAGAGTTACGATCAGCCCCAGCATTTT. Translation: CASSLKSYDQPQHF.

This clonotype was counted ten times or more. The chain recombines TRBV7-2 with TRBJ2-2; D unclear. The germline V gene encodes CDR1 SGHTA and CDR2 FQGNSA. The CDR3 has 15 amino acids. Trimming shortened V by 3 bases and J by 5 bases, and 13 bases separated the two germline ends. CDR3 DNA sequence: TGTGCCAGCAGCTTGGGTTCGCAGACTACCGGGGAGCTGTTTTTT. It specifies CASSLGSQTTGELFF.

This clonotype was seen ten or more times. The rearrangement links TRBV10-1 to TRBJ2-3; 9 bases fit TRBD1. After removal of 8 bases from V and 5 bases from J, the junction contained 8 bases not matched to a gene. The germline V gene encodes CDR1 WNHNN and CDR2 SYGVQD (reference sequence). The CDR3 consists of 14 residues. In DNA form, the CDR3 reads TGCGCCAGCCGGAGGGGACAGGGAGAAGATACGCAGTATTTT. Translation gives CASRRGQGEDTQYF.

Many counts were recorded for this clonotype. The V call is TRBV28, the J call TRBJ1-3, with 7 bases aligning to TRBD1. With 4 bases clipped from V and 3 bases from J, the junction kept 9 bases outside the gene matches. CDR3 length: 16 residues. Germline CDR1 MDHEN, CDR2 SYDVKM. The CDR3 bases are TGTGCCAGCAGTTCCCCCCACAGGGGTCTTGGAAACACCATATATTTT. As protein: CASSSPHRGLGNTIYF.

In its sample, this clonotype was seen many times. The chain recombines TRBV6-6 with TRBJ2-7; 7 bases align to TRBD1. Looked up from germline, CDR1 is MNHNY and CDR2 is SVGAGI (reference sequence). CDR3 length: 16 amino acids. Trimming at V came to 8 bases and at J to 4 bases, leaving 17 bases not matched to a gene. DNA for the CDR3: TGTGCCAGCTCCTACCCAGGACAGGAGCACCCATACGAGCAGTACTTC. Translated, it gives CASSYPGQEHPYEQYF.

The chain has TRBV28 and TRBJ2-1, with 12 bases lining up with TRBD2. The CDR3 runs 13 residues. Unmatched junction bases numbered 10, after V lost 6 bases and J lost 16 bases. Germline V gene lookup returns CDR1 MDHEN and CDR2 SYDVKM. CDR3 protein: CASSSLAGGSLFF. The CDR3 nucleotides are TGTGCCAGCAGCTCCCTAGCGGGAGGGTCCCTATTCTTC. The variable domain in full, completed from reference TRBV28 and TRBJ2-1, reads DVKVTQSSRYLVKRTGEKVFLECVQDMDHENMFWYRQDPGLGLRLIYFSYDVKMKEKGDIPEGYSVSREKKERFSLILESASTNQTSMYLCASSSLAGGSLFFGPGTRLTVL.

The V and J genes are TRBV7-6 and TRBJ2-2, with unresolved D. Trimming cost V 4 bases and J 7 bases, with 10 bases left between them. This CDR3 contains 13 residues. Germline V CDR1 and CDR2: SGHVS, FNYEAQ. The CDR3 coding sequence is TGTGCCAGCAGCTCCTACGGAGTCGGGGAGCTGTTTTTT. Translation gives CASSSYGVGELFF.

The rearrangement links TRBV20-1 to TRBJ1-2, with 8 bases identical to TRBD1. V lost 6 bases and J lost 1; bases outside the gene matches: 4. The CDR3 spans 13 residues. Germline CDR1 reads DFQATT; CDR2 reads SNEGSKA (reference sequence). The CDR3 DNA is TGCAGTGCCCAGGACAGGGATAACTATGGCTACACCTTC. It yields the protein CSAQDRDNYGYTF.

This clonotype was observed at least ten times. The chain recombines TRBV4-2 with TRBJ2-7; 14 bases align to TRBD2. After removal of 4 bases from V and 7 bases from J, the junction contained 9 bases not matched to a gene. Germline V gene data show CDR1 as LGHNA and CDR2 as YNFKEQ. The CDR3 spans 16 residues. The CDR3 bases are TGTGCCAGCAGCCCAGCCGGGACTAGCGGGAGATATGAGCAGTACTTC. The encoded protein is CASSPAGTSGRYEQYF.

The sample holds many counts of this clonotype. V gene TRBV6-2 or TRBV6-3 combines with J gene TRBJ1-1; D is perhaps TRBD1 (5 bases). Per the germline V gene, CDR1 is MNHEY and CDR2 is SVGEGT. Trimming cost V 4 bases and J 4 bases, with 16 bases left between them. The CDR3 loop spans 15 amino acids. The CDR3 loop reads CASSFAGPQGTEAFF. The DNA for the CDR3 is TGTGCCAGCAGTTTTGCGGGGCCCCAGGGCACTGAAGCTTTCTTT.

This clonotype showed up just a few times. This rearrangement joins TRBV4-1 to TRBJ1-2, with 12 bases identical to TRBD1. V was clipped by 4 bases and J by 6 bases; unmatched bases: 6. This CDR3 contains 15 residues. The germline V gene has CDR1 MGHRA and CDR2 YSYEKL. CDR3 nucleotides: TGCGCCAGCAGCCGTGGGGACAGGGGGCCGCATGGCTACACCTTC. It is translated as CASSRGDRGPHGYTF.

This clonotype was picked up a small number of times. V is TRBV12-3 or TRBV12-4 and J is TRBJ1-3, with a tentative D call TRBD1 (5 bases). This CDR3 is 17 amino acids long. V was clipped by 3 bases and J by 0 bases, with 15 bases between them. The CDR3 DNA is TGTGCCAGCAGTTTGCCAGGGCGCTCAAGCTCTGGAAACACCATATATTTT. This encodes CASSLPGRSSSGNTIYF.

In this sample, this clonotype turned up many times. V usage is TRBV7-2 and J usage is TRBJ1-1, with 7 nucleotides matching TRBD1. The germline V gene encodes CDR1 SGHTA and CDR2 FQGNSA. The CDR3 is made up of 13 amino acids. Trimming cost V 3 bases and J 8 bases; bases outside gene matches: 6. The CDR3 reads CASSFQRDREAFF. CDR3 nucleotide sequence: TGTGCCAGCAGCTTCCAACGGGACAGAGAAGCTTTCTTT. The full variable domain, its missing parts supplied by reference TRBV7-2 and TRBJ1-1, is GAGVSQSPSNKVTEKGKDVELRCDPISGHTALYWYRQSLGQGLEFLIYFQGNSAPDKSGLPSDRFSAERTGGSVSTLTIQRTQQEDSAVYLCASSFQRDREAFFGQGTRLTVV.

V usage is TRBV28 and J usage is TRBJ1-5; no clear D gene. CDR3 size: 13 residues. CDR1 is MDHEN, CDR2 SYDVKM, per germline. Trimming shortened V by 3 bases and J by 6 bases, and 9 bases separated the two germline ends. This chain's CDR3 is CASSFGFGQPQHF. The CDR3 DNA sequence: TGTGCCAGCAGTTTTGGTTTCGGTCAGCCCCAGCATTTT.

CDR3 sequence: CASSVGFGTDTQYF. The CDR3 bases are TGTGCCAGCAGTGTGGGGTTCGGGACAGATACGCAGTATTTT. The V call is TRBV25-1, the J call TRBJ2-3; D gene unclear. Trimming pared 4 bases from V and 3 bases from J, leaving 11 bases between. Germline assignment: CDR1 MGHDK and CDR2 SYGVNS. The CDR3 extends over 14 amino acids. Using reference TRBV25-1 and TRBJ2-3 for the parts outside the CDR3, the full variable domain is EADIYQTPRYLVIGTGKKITLECSQTMGHDKMYWYQQDPGMELHLIHYSYGVNSTEKGDLSSESTVSRIRTEHFPLTLESARPSHTSQYLCASSVGFGTDTQYFGPGTRLTVL.

A few counts support this clonotype. The V call is TRBV29-1, the J call TRBJ2-7; 10 bases agree with TRBD1. The trim removed 4 bases at V and 6 bases at J, leaving 6 bases unmatched. CDR1 is SQVTM and CDR2 is ANQGSEA in the germline V gene. The CDR3 is 13 residues long. In DNA form, the CDR3 reads TGCAGCGTTGCAAAGGGACAGGGGTTCGAGCAGTACTTC. This sequence encodes CSVAKGQGFEQYF.

The chain carries TRBV7-2 and TRBJ2-7; 8 bases map to TRBD2. This CDR3 region has 15 residues. Trimming cost V 4 bases and J 3 bases; bases outside gene matches: 8. Germline V gives CDR1 SGHTA, CDR2 FQGNSA. The chain's CDR3 is CASSWPGLVIYEQYF. CDR3 sequence (DNA): TGTGCCAGCAGCTGGCCGGGACTAGTCATCTACGAGCAGTACTTC.

This clonotype was recorded many times. This chain connects TRBV14 to TRBJ2-3; no firm D call. Per germline, CDR1 SGHDN and CDR2 FVKESK. The V and J ends lost 0 bases and 5 bases respectively, with 15 bases between them. The CDR3 covers 16 residues. The CDR3 sequence is CASSQDTSKPRDTQYF. The DNA for the CDR3 is TGTGCCAGCAGCCAAGATACCTCGAAGCCGAGAGATACGCAGTATTTT.

This clonotype was seen more than once but under ten times. The V and J genes are TRBV5-4 and TRBJ2-6, with unresolved D. The CDR3 is 14 amino acids. Between the trimmed V and J ends, which lost 2 bases and 4 bases, there was a span of 7 bases. The germline V gene has CDR1 SGHNT and CDR2 YYREEE (reference sequence). CDR3 DNA sequence: TGTGCCAGCAGCTTCCTATCCGGGGCCAACGTCCTGACTTTC. This codes for CASSFLSGANVLTF.

The rearrangement joins TRBV7-2 to TRBJ2-2; possible D gene TRBD2, 5 bases. The ends were cut back, 0 bases at V and 7 bases at J, with 6 bases in the middle. The CDR3 length is 13 residues. CDR1 is SGHTA, CDR2 FQGNSA, per germline. The CDR3 DNA follows: TGTGCCAGCAGCTTAGCCGGGATCGGGGAGCTGTTTTTT. Its translation: CASSLAGIGELFF. The complete variable domain, with remaining parts taken from reference TRBV7-2 and TRBJ2-2, reads GAGVSQSPSNKVTEKGKDVELRCDPISGHTALYWYRQSLGQGLEFLIYFQGNSAPDKSGLPSDRFSAERTGGSVSTLTIQRTQQEDSAVYLCASSLAGIGELFFGEGSRLTVL.

Many counts were recorded for this clonotype. V is TRBV7-2 and J is TRBJ2-1, with 9 bases fitting TRBD1. The CDR3 has 18 residues. V lost 4 bases and J lost 2; bases outside the gene matches: 12. Germline values: CDR1 SGHTA, CDR2 FQGNSA. CDR3 sequence reads: CASSSSLTGTGTYNEQFF. Written as DNA, the CDR3 is TGTGCCAGCAGCTCCTCCCTTACCGGGACAGGGACCTACAATGAGCAGTTCTTC. The full variable domain, completed using reference TRBV7-2 and TRBJ2-1, is GAGVSQSPSNKVTEKGKDVELRCDPISGHTALYWYRQSLGQGLEFLIYFQGNSAPDKSGLPSDRFSAERTGGSVSTLTIQRTQQEDSAVYLCASSSSLTGTGTYNEQFFGPGTRLTVL.

This clonotype appeared a few times. The chain carries TRBV7-6 and TRBJ2-5; D perhaps matches TRBD1 (5 bases). V was pared by 5 bases and J by 2 bases, with 18 bases between. The CDR3 consists of 16 residues. From germline, CDR1 is SGHVS and CDR2 FNYEAQ. CDR3 sequence reads: CASSPGAGYSQETQYF. The CDR3 DNA sequence: TGTGCCAGCAGCCCCGGCGCAGGGTACAGTCAAGAGACCCAGTACTTC.

This clonotype has at least ten counts. The rearrangement uses TRBV18 and TRBJ1-5; TRBD1 agrees at 8 bases. The V segment lost 2 bases and the J segment 5 bases; nucleotides outside the gene matches: 2. This CDR3 has 14 residues. Germline V CDR1 and CDR2: KGHSH, LQKENI. The CDR3 sequence is CASSPTGGDQPQHF. The CDR3 bases are TGTGCCAGCTCACCAACAGGGGGTGATCAGCCCCAGCATTTT. Based on the CDR3 plus reference TRBV18 and TRBJ1-5, the full variable domain is NAGVMQNPRHLVRRRGQEARLRCSPMKGHSHVYWYRQLPEEGLKFMVYLQKENIIDESGMPKERFSAEFPKEGPSILRIQQVVRGDSAAYFCASSPTGGDQPQHFGDGTRLSIL.

Only a few counts were recorded for this clonotype. The rearrangement joins TRBV28 to TRBJ2-7; D not certain. The germline V gene has CDR1 MDHEN and CDR2 SYDVKM. V was trimmed by 8 bases and J by 9 bases, leaving 17 bases between them. CDR3 length equals 12 residues. Written as DNA, the CDR3 is TGTGCCAGCGGAGTCCTCTGGTCCGGGCAGTACTTC. Its translation is CASGVLWSGQYF.